This T cell receptor beta chain derives from a study of control samples from healthy donors and cancer patients. Germline V gene data show CDR1 as KGHSH and CDR2 as LQKENI. The CDR3 totals 13 residues. V was shortened by 3 bases and J by 5 bases, with 10 bases between the two germline ends. TCRdb keeps only in-frame clones here, not all; method: immunoSEQ multiplex PCR. The table has 40,000 to 45,000 clones, 70% to 75% seen once. Sequencing was carried out using formalin-fixed, paraffin-embedded tissue. The chain combines TRBV18 with TRBJ1-1, with D hard to call. The sequence derives from a male donor with melanoma. CDR3 residues: CASSPDVTTEAFF. The CDR3 bases are TGTGCCAGCTCACCGGACGTTACAACTGAAGCTTTCTTT. The full variable domain, in which reference TRBV18 and TRBJ1-1 provide the parts outside the CDR3, is NAGVMQNPRHLVRRRGQEARLRCSPMKGHSHVYWYRQLPEEGLKFMVYLQKENIIDESGMPKERFSAEFPKEGPSILRIQQVVRGDSAAYFCASSPDVTTEAFFGQGTRLTVV.